This TCR beta chain appears in the sequencing data of a study of T cell responses to AZD1222 COVID-19 vaccine. Study-level information: Analyses pooled second doses at about 4 or about 12 weeks. Findings and caveats of the study: Donors were chiefly white British, with a greater number of females, and clonal diversity was perhaps underestimated. Only a handful of AZD1222 recipients tested seropositive at baseline.

About this clone: Its antigen is as yet unknown.

The germline V and J ends were trimmed by 0 bases and 5 bases, with 12 bases remaining between them. The CDR3 has 14 residues. Germline assignment: CDR1 SGHKS and CDR2 YYEKEE (reference sequence). The method was immunoSEQ multiplex PCR; TCRdb's version includes in-frame clones alone and lacks a portion of them. This sample has around 190,000 clones, with 85% to 95% found just once. The source was peripheral blood, collected on day 0 of AZD1222 vaccination. This TCR came from an adult in good health. The chain uses TRBV5-5 and TRBJ2-7; D possibly uses TRBD1 or TRBD2 (6 bases each). CDR3 region: CASSLAQGRNEQYF. CDR3 nucleotide sequence: TGTGCCAGCAGCTTGGCGCAGGGGAGGAACGAGCAGTACTTC. The full variable domain, its missing parts supplied by reference TRBV5-5 and TRBJ2-7, is DAGVTQSPTHLIKTRGQQVTLRCSPISGHKSVSWYQQVLGQGPQFIFQYYEKEERGRGNFPDRFSARQFPNYSSELNVNALLLGDSALYLCASSLAQGRNEQYFGPGTRLTVT.